This T cell receptor beta chain was identified during a study of cytomegalovirus exposure and HLA in healthy donors. Whole-study context: Genetic ancestry analysis placed over 75% of the approximately 390 donors that were genotyped in the Caucasian-associated cluster.

Worth noting for this clone: Its matching antigen is unknown.

Looked up from germline, CDR1 is LNHDA and CDR2 is SQIVND (reference sequence). This CDR3 has 15 residues. V dropped 5 bases and J dropped 8 bases, with 19 bases sitting between them. Regarding the study as a whole: When a later analysis compared HLA-associated TCR beta chains with equally common others, the HLA-associated chains turned out to be more clonally expanded and to have lower generation probabilities.

The PCR was carried out with 60 Vbeta primers and 13 Jbeta primers. Data came from immunoSEQ multiplex PCR; TCRdb stores just in-frame clones and leaves some out. The table has about 77,000 clones, roughly 80% seen once. This sequence was found in a man aged 35 to 55 in good health and CMV-seronegative. The sequenced material came from PBMCs. The chain links TRBV19 to TRBJ2-1; possibly TRBD2 for D (5 bases). This chain's CDR3 is CASSPTKRSADEQFF. CDR3 DNA sequence: TGTGCCAGTAGTCCGACTAAGAGAAGTGCCGATGAGCAGTTCTTC.